The 26 T cell receptor beta chains in this list originate from one sample, sequenced in a study of TIL therapy for anti-PD-1-resistant metastatic lung cancer. Time point specified: pre-treatment sample, taken before nivolumab and TIL therapy. Sequencing used immunoSEQ v3. The assay was immunoSEQ multiplex PCR, and TCRdb's table has in-frame clones only and misses some. The table shows 36,000 or so clones, with roughly 70% occurring only once. Source: blood, taken at baseline. All receptors come from a person between 25 and 80 years old with non-small cell lung cancer.

This clone was counted between two and nine times. The CDR3 loop is CASSSNLLTDRLAGTEAFF. The CDR3, as DNA: TGTGCCAGCAGCTCTAACCTCTTGACGGACCGCCTCGCGGGCACTGAAGCTTTCTTT. J is TRBJ1-1 and V is TRBV7-3; no clear D gene. Germline V gives CDR1 SGHTA, CDR2 FQGTGA. Trimming removed 4 bases at V and 4 bases at J, with 28 bases between. The CDR3 totals 19 residues.

The V gene is TRBV2, the J gene TRBJ1-5; D is unresolved. CDR3 length equals 15 residues. Trimming removed 5 bases at V and 2 bases at J, with 13 bases between. CDR1 is SNHLY and CDR2 is FYNNEI in the germline V gene. CDR3 residues: CASSIEPRGNQPQHF. The CDR3, as DNA: TGTGCCAGCAGTATCGAGCCGAGGGGCAATCAGCCCCAGCATTTT.

The CDR3 bases are TGTGCCAGCACATTCTCCTATAATTCACCCCTCCACTTT. Translated, it gives CASTFSYNSPLHF. The rearrangement links TRBV27 to TRBJ1-6, with unresolved D. The CDR3 has 13 amino acids. The V and J ends lost 7 bases and 0 bases respectively, with 4 bases between them. The germline gives CDR1 MNHEY, CDR2 SMNVEV (reference sequence).

The chain links TRBV10-3 to TRBJ2-7; 7 nucleotides align to TRBD2. The junction had 6 bases not matched to a gene; V was cut back by 3 bases and J by 4 bases. CDR1 and CDR2 (germline): ENHRY, SYGVKD. This CDR3 is built from 14 residues. The CDR3 coding sequence is TGTGCCATCAGTGAAGGGGAGGGAGGGTACGAGCAGTACTTC. It translates to CAISEGEGGYEQYF.

The chain recombines TRBV2 with TRBJ2-5; 7 bases fit TRBD2. The CDR3 is made up of 13 amino acids. V lost 6 bases, J lost 5 bases, and 6 bases stayed unmatched. Germline V CDR1 and CDR2: SNHLY, FYNNEI. The DNA of the CDR3 is TGTGCCAGCAGCCCTAGGGGAGGGGAGACCCAGTACTTC. Amino acids: CASSPRGGETQYF.

The V and J genes are TRBV19 and TRBJ2-7; no reliable D call. The CDR3 is 13 amino acids. Germline CDR1 is LNHDA and CDR2 is SQIVND (reference sequence). V shed 3 bases and J shed 2 bases, with 8 bases lying between them. CDR3 loop: CASSILGAYEQYF. The CDR3 DNA follows: TGTGCCAGTAGTATTCTTGGGGCCTACGAGCAGTACTTC.

This clone has more than one count but fewer than ten. V is TRBV28 and J is TRBJ2-2; D is perhaps TRBD2 (5 bases). Trimming shortened V by 6 bases and J by 7 bases, and 12 bases separated the two germline ends. The CDR3 runs 13 residues. The germline V gene encodes CDR1 MDHEN and CDR2 SYDVKM. In nucleotides, the CDR3 is TGTGCCAGCAGCCTAACGGGGTACGGGGAGCTGTTTTTT. Amino acids: CASSLTGYGELFF.

J is TRBJ1-2 and V is TRBV28; TRBD1 is a possible D gene (5 bases). Deletions cut 10 bases from V and 4 bases from J, with 16 bases between. The CDR3 is 13 amino acids. Germline CDR1 is MDHEN and CDR2 is SYDVKM. The CDR3 DNA is TGTGCCACAAGATTTCAGGGCCCCTATGGCTACACCTTC. This codes for CATRFQGPYGYTF.

This clone has a handful of counts. This chain joins TRBV5-5 and TRBJ1-2, with D perhaps TRBD1 (5 bases). The germline V gene has CDR1 SGHKS and CDR2 YYEKEE (reference sequence). Between the trimmed V and J ends, which lost 0 bases and 7 bases, there was a span of 7 bases. CDR3 size: 12 residues. The CDR3 here is CASSLVQGGYTF. Written as DNA, the CDR3 is TGTGCCAGCAGCTTGGTTCAGGGTGGCTACACCTTC.

The V gene is TRBV29-1, the J gene TRBJ2-2, with D possibly called TRBD1 or TRBD2 (5 bases each). The CDR3 sequence is 12 residues long. Germline loops: CDR1 SQVTM, CDR2 ANQGSEA. In DNA, the CDR3 is TGCGGGACGTACGCGAACACCGGGGAGCTGTTTTTT. Its translation: CGTYANTGELFF.

The V and J genes are TRBV5-1 and TRBJ1-1, with D uncertain. The V gene lost 4 bases and the J gene lost 1 base, with 11 bases spanning the gap. Germline-derived CDR1 and CDR2 are SGHRS and YFSETQ. There are 14 residues in the CDR3. The CDR3 coding sequence is TGCGCCAGCAGCCGAGGTACCCAGAACACTGAAGCTTTCTTT. Amino acids: CASSRGTQNTEAFF.

This sequence joins TRBV2 and TRBJ1-2, with 7 bases that match TRBD1. CDR1 and CDR2 (germline): SNHLY, FYNNEI. This CDR3 has 13 residues. V trimming: 7 bases; J trimming: 5 bases; junction bases outside the gene matches: 7. CDR3 region: CASILGTAYGYTF. In DNA, the CDR3 is TGTGCCAGCATTCTCGGGACAGCGTATGGCTACACCTTC.

The V gene is TRBV5-4, the J gene TRBJ2-7; 9 nucleotides align to TRBD1. The CDR3 runs to 16 residues. Germline CDR1 is SGHNT and CDR2 is YYREEE (reference sequence). V shed 4 bases and J 3 bases; nucleotides not matched to a gene: 11. The DNA of the CDR3 is TGTGCCAGCAGCCCAAGGGGGGGGACAGGGATCTACGAGCAGTACTTC. Its protein product is CASSPRGGTGIYEQYF. Full variable domain (missing parts from reference TRBV5-4 and TRBJ2-7): ETGVTQSPTHLIKTRGQQVTLRCSSQSGHNTVSWYQQALGQGPQFIFQYYREEENGRGNFPPRFSGLQFPNYSSELNVNALELDDSALYLCASSPRGGTGIYEQYFGPGTRLTVT.

The CDR3 DNA follows: TGTGCCAGCAGTTTCCGGGTTCCCCTCAATGAGCAGTTCTTC. Translating it yields CASSFRVPLNEQFF. V usage is TRBV27 and J usage is TRBJ2-1; unclear D gene. The CDR3 has 14 amino acids. CDR1 and CDR2 (germline): MNHEY, SMNVEV (reference sequence). V was cut by 3 bases and J by 6 bases, with 12 bases left in between.

This chain uses TRBV7-9 with TRBJ2-5; D assignment may be TRBD1 or TRBD2 (5 bases each). The J call could be wrong; TRBJ2-7 is a better fit for the DNA end. This CDR3 comprises 15 residues. Germline V gene data show CDR1 as SEHNR and CDR2 as FQNEAQ (reference sequence). Here the CDR3 reads CASSPPAGAGYEQYF. The CDR3 coding sequence is TGTGCCAGCAGCCCGCCGGCCGGGGCGGGCTACGAGCAGTACTTC.

To note about this clone: An end of the junction does not agree with germline; a read error may underlie this. The chain is built from TRBV7-8 and TRBJ1-5; possible D gene TRBD1, 5 bases. The germline V gene has CDR1 SGHVS and CDR2 FQNEAQ. The CDR3 loop spans 14 amino acids. CDR3 protein: CASSLGQLNQPQHF. The CDR3 bases are TGTGCCAGCAGTTTAGGACAACTTAATCAGCCCCAGCATTTT. The full variable domain, completed using reference TRBV7-8 and TRBJ1-5, is GAGVSQSPRYKVAKRGQDVALRCDPISGHVSLFWYQQALGQGPEFLTYFQNEAQLDKSGLPSDRFFAERPEGSVSTLKIQRTQQEDSAVYLCASSLGQLNQPQHFGDGTRLSIL.

V is TRBV28 and J is TRBJ2-1, with D unclear. This CDR3 spans 11 amino acids. V was shortened by 6 bases and J by 9 bases, with 9 bases between the two germline ends. Germline V gene lookup returns CDR1 MDHEN and CDR2 SYDVKM. The CDR3 region is CASRETSEQFF. CDR3 in DNA: TGTGCCAGCAGGGAGACAAGTGAGCAGTTCTTC.

The chain joins TRBV4-2 to TRBJ2-3; unclear D gene. Trimming cost V 1 base and J 2 bases, with 10 bases left between them. The CDR3 is 15 amino acids. Germline lookup yields CDR1 LGHNA and CDR2 YNFKEQ. CDR3 nucleotide sequence: TGTGCCAGCAGCCAAGTTTCCAGAGACACAGATACGCAGTATTTT. Residues: CASSQVSRDTDTQYF.

This chain uses TRBV6-5 with TRBJ1-6; TRBD1 matches 8 bases. The CDR3 covers 15 residues. Germline CDR1 reads MNHEY; CDR2 reads SVGAGI. After removal of 6 bases from V and 7 bases from J, the junction contained 8 bases not matched to a gene. The CDR3 DNA reads as TGTGCCAGCAGGACGACAGGGGCGGTGAATTCACCCCTCCACTTT. Amino acids: CASRTTGAVNSPLHF.

This clone was seen only once. This sequence joins TRBV19 and TRBJ1-4, with D possibly being TRBD1 (6 bases). The CDR3 is 15 amino acids. Per germline, CDR1 LNHDA and CDR2 SQIVND (reference sequence). Deletions cut 5 bases from V and 7 bases from J, with 17 bases between. The DNA for the CDR3 is TGTGCCAGTAGTCCCTCAGGGGCGGGTGGTGAAAAACTGTTTTTT. Amino acid sequence: CASSPSGAGGEKLFF.

This chain uses TRBV7-3 with TRBJ2-5; 13 nucleotides line up with TRBD2. The CDR3 covers 14 residues. The V segment lost 2 bases and the J segment 13 bases; nucleotides outside the gene matches: 7. CDR1 and CDR2 from the germline V gene are SGHTA and FQGTGA. CDR3 sequence: CASSLGTSGDRLYF. The CDR3 DNA is TGTGCCAGCAGCTTAGGGACTAGCGGGGACCGGCTGTACTTC. The full variable domain, in which reference TRBV7-3 and TRBJ2-5 provide the parts outside the CDR3, is GAGVSQTPSNKVTEKGKYVELRCDPISGHTALYWYRQSLGQGPEFLIYFQGTGAADDSGLPNDRFFAVRPEGSVSTLKIQRTERGDSAVYLCASSLGTSGDRLYFGPGTRLLVL.

The chain links TRBV19 to TRBJ1-4; D ambiguous. With 3 bases removed from V and 3 bases from J, the gap between germline ends came to 8 bases. This CDR3 is built from 14 residues. CDR1 and CDR2 (germline): LNHDA, SQIVND (reference sequence). The CDR3 nucleotides read TGTGCCAGTAGTATTCCCCCGTCTAATGAAAAACTGTTTTTT. Translated: CASSIPPSNEKLFF. Together with reference TRBV19 and TRBJ1-4, the CDR3 gives the full variable domain: DGGITQSPKYLFRKEGQNVTLSCEQNLNHDAMYWYRQDPGQGLRLIYYSQIVNDFQKGDIAEGYSVSREKKESFPLTVTSAQKNPTAFYLCASSIPPSNEKLFFGSGTQLSVL.

This clone was detected only a few times. This chain uses TRBV10-3 with TRBJ1-2; 8 bases fit TRBD1. The CDR3 loop spans 12 amino acids. Germline CDR1 and CDR2: ENHRY and SYGVKD. Trimming took 7 bases from V and 6 from J; bases not matched to a gene: 4. Here the CDR3 reads CAITGQGHGYTF. CDR3 sequence (DNA): TGTGCCATCACTGGACAGGGCCATGGCTACACCTTC.

This clone was picked up a small number of times. This rearrangement joins TRBV2 to TRBJ1-5; D is unresolved. With 3 bases removed from V and 6 bases from J, the gap between germline ends came to 6 bases. CDR3 size: 12 residues. Germline V CDR1 and CDR2: SNHLY, FYNNEI. In DNA, the CDR3 is TGTGCCAGCAGTGAGCATGGTCAGCCCCAGCATTTT. Residues: CASSEHGQPQHF.

The V and J genes are TRBV29-1 and TRBJ2-1, with a tentative D call TRBD2 (5 bases). The V and J ends lost 2 bases and 7 bases respectively, with 12 bases between them. Germline values: CDR1 SQVTM, CDR2 ANQGSEA. CDR3 size: 13 residues. CDR3 sequence (DNA): TGCAGCGTTGAATATGGGAGAAGGAATGAGCAGTTCTTC. Protein product: CSVEYGRRNEQFF.

The chain links TRBV5-6 to TRBJ2-7, with 7 positions matching TRBD1. The CDR3 runs 12 residues. V lost 4 bases to trimming and J lost 4 bases; unmatched junction nucleotides: 2. The V gene's germline CDR1 is SGHDT and CDR2 YYEEEE. CDR3 sequence reads: CASSPGQYEQYF. In DNA, the CDR3 is TGTGCCAGCAGCCCGGGACAGTACGAGCAGTACTTC.